This T cell receptor (beta chain) was captured by sequencing in a study of cytomegalovirus exposure and HLA in healthy donors. PCR used 60 Vbeta primers and 13 Jbeta primers. Clones were read by immunoSEQ multiplex PCR, and TCRdb kept only the in-frame ones, dropping some. With approximately 58,000 clones in the sample, the ten largest clones hold roughly an eighth. Per the germline V gene, CDR1 is SGHDN and CDR2 is FVKESK. The CDR3 is 15 residues long. V was pared by 0 bases and J by 4 bases, with 12 bases between. The chain couples TRBV14 to TRBJ1-2, with TRBD1 as a possible D gene (6 bases). The sequenced sample was PBMCs. This receptor was taken from a man aged 18 to 29 in good health and CMV-seropositive. The CDR3 sequence is CASSQDLVGGYGYTF. The CDR3 DNA is TGTGCCAGCAGCCAAGATCTGGTAGGGGGCTATGGCTACACCTTC.